This T cell receptor (beta chain) comes out of a study of CD8 T cells in Susac syndrome. It was with random hexamers that about 0.45 to 1 ug RNA was reverse transcribed. Via MiXCR, TCRdb re-called the immunoSEQ multiplex PCR reads, giving one row per CDR3 protein. The repertoire holds about 190,000 distinct CDR3 sequences, with roughly 96% as singletons. CDR3 length: 17 residues. V lost 4 bases, J lost 0 bases, and 12 bases stayed unmatched. In germline, CDR1 is SQVTM, CDR2 ANQGSEA. The chain uses TRBV29-1 and TRBJ2-3; TRBD2 agrees at 8 bases. The sequence was obtained from a human donor in good health. Material for sequencing was CD4+ T cells from PBMCs. For the CDR3, the DNA is TGCAGCGTTGTCCCCGCCCCGGCTAGCGGGAGCACAGATACGCAGTATTTT. This gives the protein CSVVPAPASGSTDTQYF.